This T cell receptor (beta chain) was sequenced during a study of T cell responses to AZD1222 COVID-19 vaccine. General observations from the study: Increases in Spike-specific TCR breadth and depth were seen after two AZD1222 doses. Donors in the cohort were predominantly white British and more often female, and clonal diversity was possibly underestimated.

Sequencing used immunoSEQ multiplex PCR; TCRdb keeps in-frame clones, though not all of them. Of approximately 150,000 clones listed, just over 90% are singletons. This clone has a single count. Its specificity is not known. The CDR3 sequence is 14 residues long. V dropped 6 bases and J dropped 8 bases, with 16 bases sitting between them. Per the germline V gene, CDR1 is KGHSH and CDR2 is LQKENI. The specimen comprised peripheral blood, sampled 28 days after the second AZD1222 dose. The receptor was isolated from an adult who received the AZD1222 COVID-19 vaccine. The chain is built from TRBV18 and TRBJ1-4; D is unresolved. This chain's CDR3 is CASSRVRRWEKLFF. The CDR3 bases are TGTGCCAGCTCGCGGGTTAGACGTTGGGAAAAACTGTTTTTT.